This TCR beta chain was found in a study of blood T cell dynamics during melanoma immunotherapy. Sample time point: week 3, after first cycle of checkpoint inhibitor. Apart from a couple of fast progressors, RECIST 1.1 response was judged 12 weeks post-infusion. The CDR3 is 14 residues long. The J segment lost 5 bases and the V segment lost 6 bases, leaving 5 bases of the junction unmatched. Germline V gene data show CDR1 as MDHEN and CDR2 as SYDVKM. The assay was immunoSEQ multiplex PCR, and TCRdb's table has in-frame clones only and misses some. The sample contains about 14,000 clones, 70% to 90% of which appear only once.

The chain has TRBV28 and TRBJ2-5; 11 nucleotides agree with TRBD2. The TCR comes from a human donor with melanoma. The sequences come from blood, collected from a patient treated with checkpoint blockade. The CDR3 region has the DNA TGTGCCAGCAGAGTAGCGGGAGGGCCGGAGACCCAGTACTTC. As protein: CASRVAGGPETQYF.